Listed here are 7 T cell receptor beta chains from one sample, sequenced in a study of cytomegalovirus exposure and HLA in healthy donors. Both 60 Vbeta primers and 13 Jbeta primers went into the PCR. The protocol was immunoSEQ multiplex PCR, while the TCRdb copy is restricted to in-frame clones and leaves out a portion. Of 100,000 to 150,000 clones listed, 80% were seen once; the top ten hold over 3%. The sample was PBMCs. The receptor set was obtained from a woman in her 40s in good health and CMV-seronegative.

This clone has only a few counts. The chain has TRBV5-6 and TRBJ2-7; 10 bases map to TRBD1. V shed 0 bases and J 3 bases; nucleotides not matched to a gene: 0. Looked up from germline, CDR1 is SGHDT and CDR2 is YYEEEE. This CDR3 spans 14 amino acids. CDR3 amino acids: CASSLGTGGYEQYF. The CDR3, as DNA: TGTGCCAGCAGCTTGGGGACAGGGGGCTACGAGCAGTACTTC.

The rearrangement joins TRBV5-6 to TRBJ1-5; the D gene is possibly TRBD1 (5 bases). CDR1 is SGHDT and CDR2 is YYEEEE in the germline V gene. The V gene lost 3 bases and the J gene lost 7 bases, with 8 bases spanning the gap. The CDR3 consists of 12 residues. The CDR3 loop reads CASSSSGQPQHF. The CDR3 nucleotides read TGTGCCAGCAGCTCCTCAGGGCAGCCCCAGCATTTT.

V and J are TRBV4-3 and TRBJ2-3; 16 bases line up with TRBD2. The germline gives CDR1 LGHNA, CDR2 YSLEER. V trimming: 3 bases; J trimming: 4 bases; junction bases outside the gene matches: 4. The CDR3 has 17 amino acids. The CDR3 here is CASSHGTSGGVADTQYF. CDR3 nucleotide sequence: TGCGCCAGCAGCCACGGGACTAGCGGGGGGGTGGCAGATACGCAGTATTTT.

The chain recombines TRBV7-9 with TRBJ2-1, with 16 bases matching TRBD2. The V gene end was trimmed by 8 bases and the J gene end by 9 bases; junction bases not matched to a gene: 16. CDR3 length: 18 amino acids. CDR1 and CDR2 from the germline V gene are SEHNR and FQNEAQ (reference sequence). In DNA form, the CDR3 reads TGTGCCAGCCCCTTACTTCCGGGACTAGCGGGAGGGCCGATTGAGCAGTTCTTC. The encoded protein is CASPLLPGLAGGPIEQFF. Combining the CDR3 with reference TRBV7-9 and TRBJ2-1 gives the whole variable domain DTGVSQNPRHKITKRGQNVTFRCDPISEHNRLYWYRQTLGQGPEFLTYFQNEAQLEKSRLLSDRFSAERPKGSFSTLEIQRTEQGDSAMYLCASPLLPGLAGGPIEQFFGPGTRLTVL.

V usage is TRBV13 and J usage is TRBJ2-7; TRBD2 agrees at 13 bases. The germline CDR1 and CDR2 sequences are PRHDT and FYEKMQ (reference sequence). There are 17 residues in the CDR3. V lost 0 bases, J lost 2 bases, and 4 bases stayed unmatched. CDR3 nucleotides: TGTGCCAGCAGCTTAGGCGGACTAGCGGGAGCTGCCTACGAGCAGTACTTC. Translation: CASSLGGLAGAAYEQYF.

Turning to this clone: Other DNA sequences from this sample encode an identical CDR3 as well. The gene calls are TRBV4-1 and TRBJ2-7; maybe TRBD2 (5 bases). Trimming took off 1 base at V and 6 bases at J, with 7 bases between the two ends. The CDR3 has 12 amino acids. Germline lookup yields CDR1 MGHRA and CDR2 YSYEKL. The CDR3 here is CASSQVGGEQYF. The CDR3 DNA follows: TGCGCCAGCAGCCAAGTAGGAGGCGAGCAGTACTTC.

This clone was counted between two and nine times. The chain carries TRBV29-1 and TRBJ2-7; D possibly corresponds to TRBD2 (5 bases). Trimming removed 5 bases at V and 0 bases at J, with 23 bases between. CDR3 length: 17 residues. Germline CDR1 and CDR2: SQVTM and ANQGSEA. The CDR3 DNA follows: TGCAGCGTTAGTGGACTGTCAACGTCAAAGAGCTCCTACGAGCAGTACTTC. Translating it yields CSVSGLSTSKSSYEQYF.